This TCR beta chain was recorded in a study of blood T cell repertoires in COVID-19. Study context: T cells, B-cell-depleted T cells, or PBMCs supplied cDNA or gDNA.

CDR3 size: 13 residues. V was clipped by 2 bases and J by 6 bases, with 10 bases between them. Looked up from germline, CDR1 is KGHSH and CDR2 is LQKENI. Per the original data handling: Amplification from reference gene primers served as the basis for estimated nucleated cell counts. Produced via immunoSEQ multiplex PCR; TCRdb's table is partial and in-frame only. V, J and clone size are taken as reported in that table, and D and trimming were inferred from the DNA itself. This repertoire shows about 140,000 clones, just under 90% found once; its top ten account for approximately 11%. Sample: peripheral blood. The chain is built from TRBV18 and TRBJ1-2, with a tentative D call TRBD1 (5 bases). The sequence derives from a woman over 75 with acute or convalescent COVID-19. In DNA, the CDR3 is TGTGCCAGCTCACCAAAGGGAGGGGATGGCTACACCTTC. Residues: CASSPKGGDGYTF.